The entry that follows covers one TCR beta chain sequence. Ten or more counts support this clonotype. Its cognate antigen has yet to be identified. No base-level quality is on record; no much larger clone is a single base apart. Library construction relied on PCR. Sequenced using an Illumina HiSeq 2500. To normalize quantification of the TCRbeta repertoire, the TCR libraries were built with molecular barcoding that relied on unique molecular identifiers. Starting from the raw public reads, TCRdb applied fastp trimming at Q25, assembled clones with MiXCR and retained in-frame beta chains. Identical CDR3 proteins give one entry, which carries the most common genes and DNA. The sample has around 370,000 distinct CDR3 sequences on record, over 9% of them singletons. The ten largest clones capture around 2.4% of the sample. The V end loses 3 bases and the J end loses 8 bases, and a stretch of 13 bases separates them. From cysteine to phenylalanine, the CDR3 is 14 amino acids long. Of the read, only the CDR3 DNA is kept; its 42 bases are in frame from base 1.

These data come from a study of T-cell reconstitution after alpha-beta-depleted transplantation in children (dated by TCRdb to 2016 to 2017). About the full investigation: T-cell immune reconstitution after TCRalphabeta/CD19-depleted allogeneic hematopoietic cell transplantation in children was quantitatively tracked in the study by means of TCR repertoire profiling.

The TCR originated in a human donor who donated a stem cell graft to a child with acute lymphoblastic leukemia. The sample in question was PBMCs from the stem cell graft donor, obtained from the stem cell graft. The rearrangement joined TRBV12-3 or TRBV12-4 to TRBJ1-4; no D gene call is confident. The CDR3 protein: CASSFSGHEEKLFF. The nucleotide sequence is TGTGCCAGCAGTTTTTCCGGGCATGAGGAAAAACTGTTTTTT.